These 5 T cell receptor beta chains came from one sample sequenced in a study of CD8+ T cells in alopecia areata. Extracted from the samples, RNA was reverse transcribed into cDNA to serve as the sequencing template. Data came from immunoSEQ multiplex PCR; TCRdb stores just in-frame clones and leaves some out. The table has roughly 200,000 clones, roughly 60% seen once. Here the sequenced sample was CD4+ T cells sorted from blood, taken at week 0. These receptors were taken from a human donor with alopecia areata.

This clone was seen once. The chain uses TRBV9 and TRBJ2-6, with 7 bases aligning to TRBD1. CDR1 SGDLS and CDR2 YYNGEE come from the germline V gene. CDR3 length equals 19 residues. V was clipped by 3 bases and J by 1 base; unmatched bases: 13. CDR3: CASSATQGRTPSGANVLTF. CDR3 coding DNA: TGTGCCAGCAGCGCCACACAGGGGCGTACACCATCTGGGGCCAACGTCCTGACTTTC.

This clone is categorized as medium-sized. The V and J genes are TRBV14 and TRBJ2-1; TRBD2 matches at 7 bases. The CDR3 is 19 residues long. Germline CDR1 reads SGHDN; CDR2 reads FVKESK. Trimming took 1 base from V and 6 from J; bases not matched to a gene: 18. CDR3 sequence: CASSQGFPLAANRSNEQFF. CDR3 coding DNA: TGTGCCAGCAGCCAAGGCTTTCCCCTAGCGGCCAACCGGAGCAATGAGCAGTTCTTC. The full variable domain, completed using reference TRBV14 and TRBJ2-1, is EAGVTQFPSHSVIEKGQTVTLRCDPISGHDNLYWYRRVMGKEIKFLLHFVKESKQDESGMPNNRFLAERTGGTYSTLKVQPAELEDSGVYFCASSQGFPLAANRSNEQFFGPGTRLTVL.

CDR3 nucleotides: TGCAGCTGTAATGATCCTAGCTCCTACGAGCAGTACTTC. This encodes CSCNDPSSYEQYF. The genes are TRBV29-1 and TRBJ2-7; D is uncertain. The CDR3 length is 13 residues. Germline-derived CDR1 and CDR2 are SQVTM and ANQGSEA. V was clipped by 8 bases and J by 0 bases, with 14 bases between them.

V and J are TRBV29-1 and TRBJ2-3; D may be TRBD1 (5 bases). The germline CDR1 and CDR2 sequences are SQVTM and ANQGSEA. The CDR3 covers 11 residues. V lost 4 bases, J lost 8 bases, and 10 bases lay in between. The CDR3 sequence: CSVVEGVTQYF. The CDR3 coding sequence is TGCAGCGTTGTGGAAGGGGTTACGCAGTATTTT.

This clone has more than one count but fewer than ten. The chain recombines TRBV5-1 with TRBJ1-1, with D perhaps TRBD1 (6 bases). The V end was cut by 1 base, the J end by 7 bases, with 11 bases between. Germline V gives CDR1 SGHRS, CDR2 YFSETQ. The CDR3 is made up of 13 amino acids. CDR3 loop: CASSLREQGEAFF. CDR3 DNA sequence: TGCGCCAGCAGCTTGAGGGAACAGGGTGAAGCTTTCTTT. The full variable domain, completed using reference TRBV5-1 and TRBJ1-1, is KAGVTQTPRYLIKTRGQQVTLSCSPISGHRSVSWYQQTPGQGLQFLFEYFSETQRNKGNFPGRFSGRQFSNSRSEMNVSTLELGDSALYLCASSLREQGEAFFGQGTRLTVV.